The 19 T cell receptor beta chains below were found in one sample sequenced in a study of blood T cell repertoires in COVID-19. Some clones are missing from TCRdb's copy, which holds only in-frame ones; the method was immunoSEQ multiplex PCR. The sample comprises about 72,000 clones, roughly nine tenths of which are singletons, and 5.5% to 8% rests with the top ten. Sequences were obtained from peripheral blood. The origin of the receptors is a human donor in a cohort sampled during active COVID-19.

The chain uses TRBV11-2 and TRBJ1-6, with D possibly being TRBD1 (6 bases). Germline V gene lookup returns CDR1 SGHAT and CDR2 FQNNGV. The CDR3 contains 13 residues. Trimming shortened V by 8 bases and J by 5 bases, and 10 bases separated the two germline ends. In DNA, the CDR3 is TGTGCCAGCCGCGCAGGGGATAATTCACCCCTCCACTTT. It yields the protein CASRAGDNSPLHF.

The chain couples TRBV5-4 to TRBJ1-2; no clear D gene. CDR1 is SGHNT, CDR2 YYREEE, per germline (reference sequence). With 6 bases removed from V and 8 bases from J, the gap between germline ends came to 17 bases. The CDR3 length is 13 residues. CDR3 bases: TGTGCCAGCACCTTTGGGAGGGAGCAAGGCTACACCTTC. Its protein product is CASTFGREQGYTF.

About this clone itself: Other DNA sequences in this sample translate to the same CDR3. This chain connects TRBV18 to TRBJ1-2, with 9 bases that match TRBD1. This CDR3 spans 15 amino acids. Trimming at V came to 3 bases and at J to 2 bases, leaving 4 bases not matched to a gene. Germline-derived CDR1 and CDR2 are KGHSH and LQKENI. The CDR3 coding sequence is TGTGCCAGCTCACCTCGGACAGGGGTGAACTATGGCTACACCTTC. This encodes CASSPRTGVNYGYTF.

This clone was seen just once. The V call is TRBV7-8, the J call TRBJ2-3; 10 nucleotides align to TRBD2. There are 16 residues in the CDR3. Germline V gene lookup returns CDR1 SGHVS and CDR2 FQNEAQ. Unmatched junction bases numbered 3, after V lost 3 bases and J lost 0 bases. The CDR3 region is CASSLETSGSTDTQYF. CDR3 nucleotide sequence: TGTGCCAGCAGCTTGGAGACTAGCGGGAGCACAGATACGCAGTATTTT.

The chain combines TRBV7-2 with TRBJ2-3; TRBD2 is a possible D gene (6 bases). This CDR3 has 15 amino acids. From germline, CDR1 is SGHTA and CDR2 FQGNSA. V gave up 3 bases and J gave up 4 bases, with 14 bases separating them. The CDR3 DNA reads as TGTGCCAGCAGCTTTAGTAATTCGGGAGCAGATACGCAGTATTTT. Translating gives CASSFSNSGADTQYF.

This chain joins TRBV12-3 or TRBV12-4 and TRBJ2-3; unclear D gene. Trimming removed 2 bases from V and 3 bases from J, with 6 bases in between. CDR3 length: 13 amino acids. The CDR3, as DNA: TGTGCCAGCAGTTTACGGCGGACAGATACGCAGTATTTT. This encodes CASSLRRTDTQYF.

The table lists this clone with a count of one. CDR3: CASSFGGVRTQYF. The CDR3 nucleotides read TGTGCCAGCAGCTTTGGGGGGGTTAGAACCCAGTACTTC. This chain joins TRBV5-4 and TRBJ2-5; 7 bases are shared with TRBD2. Germline CDR1 and CDR2: SGHNT and YYREEE (reference sequence). This CDR3 is built from 13 residues. Trimming cost V 2 bases and J 8 bases; bases outside gene matches: 6.

The gene calls are TRBV7-9 and TRBJ2-7; tentatively, D is TRBD1 (6 bases). The V and J ends lost 5 bases and 0 bases respectively, with 11 bases between them. This CDR3 has 14 residues. Germline V gene data show CDR1 as SEHNR and CDR2 as FQNEAQ (reference sequence). CDR3 coding DNA: TGTGCCAGCAGCATAGACAGGAACTCCTACGAGCAGTACTTC. Translated, it gives CASSIDRNSYEQYF.

Worth noting for this clone: An end of the junction does not agree with germline; a read error may underlie this. CDR3 DNA sequence: TGTGCCAGCAGTGACTCTGGGACTAGCACAGATACGCAGTATTTT. It yields the protein CASSDSGTSTDTQYF. The chain links TRBV6-5 to TRBJ2-3; tentatively, D is TRBD2 (6 bases). There are 15 residues in the CDR3. Germline V lookup: CDR1 MNHEY, CDR2 SVGAGI.

The chain carries TRBV14 and TRBJ1-1; 8 bases map to TRBD1. CDR1 is SGHDN and CDR2 is FVKESK in the germline V gene. Trimming at V came to 4 bases and at J to 5 bases, leaving 12 bases not matched to a gene. The CDR3 totals 16 residues. The CDR3 sequence is CASSLRTGLIGTEAFF. DNA for the CDR3: TGTGCCAGCAGCCTGAGGACAGGGCTCATCGGGACTGAAGCTTTCTTT.

This rearrangement joins TRBV7-9 to TRBJ1-2, with 8 bases lining up with TRBD1. Germline CDR1 is SEHNR and CDR2 is FQNEAQ (reference sequence). V was pared by 1 base and J by 7 bases, with 5 bases of the junction left unmatched. CDR3 length: 14 amino acids. The CDR3 region is CASSLGAGGLGYTF. The CDR3, as DNA: TGTGCCAGCAGCTTAGGTGCAGGGGGCCTTGGCTACACCTTC.

The chain combines TRBV4-3 with TRBJ2-1; TRBD2 agrees at 9 bases. The germline CDR1 and CDR2 sequences are LGHNA and YSLEER. V lost 4 bases, J lost 8 bases, and 12 bases stayed unmatched. This CDR3 has 16 residues. The CDR3 reads CASSLRGGGASHEQFF. The CDR3 DNA reads TGCGCCAGCAGCCTGAGGGGCGGGGGGGCCTCTCATGAGCAGTTCTTC.

In its sample, this clone was seen once. V usage is TRBV3-1 (or the pseudogene TRBV3-2) and J usage is TRBJ2-1; 7 bases line up with TRBD2. The CDR3 totals 15 residues. Germline-derived CDR1 and CDR2 are LGHDT and YNNKEL (reference sequence). The J segment lost 7 bases and the V segment lost 2 bases, leaving 8 bases of the junction unmatched. In DNA form, the CDR3 reads TGTGCCAGCAGCCAAAGAGGGAGGGCCGATAATGAGCAGTTCTTC. Protein sequence: CASSQRGRADNEQFF.

V is TRBV7-8 and J is TRBJ2-5, with D possibly matching TRBD2 (5 bases). The CDR3 contains 14 residues. Trimming left V 1 base short and J 5 bases short, with 11 bases between. Looked up from germline, CDR1 is SGHVS and CDR2 is FQNEAQ. The CDR3 sequence: CASSLVLEGETQYF. Written as DNA, the CDR3 is TGTGCCAGCAGCTTAGTGCTAGAGGGTGAGACCCAGTACTTC.

This clone was recorded once. The chain carries TRBV29-1 and TRBJ1-5; no firm D call. The V gene's germline CDR1 is SQVTM and CDR2 ANQGSEA. Trimming shortened V by 4 bases and J by 5 bases, and 12 bases separated the two germline ends. The CDR3 has 13 amino acids. The CDR3 spells CSVGATVDQPQHF. In DNA, the CDR3 is TGCAGCGTTGGGGCCACCGTGGATCAGCCCCAGCATTTT. Based on the CDR3 plus reference TRBV29-1 and TRBJ1-5, the full variable domain is SAVISQKPSRDICQRGTSLTIQCQVDSQVTMMFWYRQQPGQSLTLIATANQGSEATYESGFVIDKFPISRPNLTFSTLTVSNMSPEDSSIYLCSVGATVDQPQHFGDGTRLSIL.

The genes are TRBV7-8 and TRBJ2-1; a possible D gene is TRBD2 (7 bases). The germline CDR1 and CDR2 sequences are SGHVS and FQNEAQ. Trimming left V 7 bases short and J 0 bases short, with 13 bases between. The length of the CDR3 is 15 residues. The DNA for the CDR3 is TGTGCCAGCACGAGGGGGGGAAGCTCCTACAATGAGCAGTTCTTC. It yields the protein CASTRGGSSYNEQFF.

This rearrangement joins TRBV7-8 to TRBJ1-4; TRBD1 matches at 7 bases. CDR1 and CDR2 (germline): SGHVS, FQNEAQ. The junction had 3 bases not matched to a gene; V was cut back by 0 bases and J by 8 bases. The CDR3 is 14 residues long. CDR3 protein: CASSLATGREKLFF. The CDR3 bases are TGTGCCAGCAGCTTAGCGACAGGGCGCGAAAAACTGTTTTTT.

The J gene is TRBJ1-1, the V gene TRBV4-2; the match to TRBD1 covers 7 bases. Germline V gene data show CDR1 as LGHNA and CDR2 as YNFKEQ. The junction had 6 bases not matched to a gene; V was cut back by 4 bases and J by 1 base. This CDR3 contains 15 residues. The CDR3, as DNA: TGTGCCAGCAGCCGGAGGGACAGCGAGAACACTGAAGCTTTCTTT. As protein: CASSRRDSENTEAFF.

This rearrangement joins TRBV11-2 to TRBJ2-5, with D possibly being TRBD2 (6 bases). The V gene's germline CDR1 is SGHAT and CDR2 FQNNGV. This CDR3 contains 13 residues. V lost 0 bases to trimming and J lost 5 bases, with 7 bases between them. The CDR3: CASSLERGETQYF. The CDR3 DNA follows: TGTGCCAGCAGCTTAGAACGGGGGGAGACCCAGTACTTC.